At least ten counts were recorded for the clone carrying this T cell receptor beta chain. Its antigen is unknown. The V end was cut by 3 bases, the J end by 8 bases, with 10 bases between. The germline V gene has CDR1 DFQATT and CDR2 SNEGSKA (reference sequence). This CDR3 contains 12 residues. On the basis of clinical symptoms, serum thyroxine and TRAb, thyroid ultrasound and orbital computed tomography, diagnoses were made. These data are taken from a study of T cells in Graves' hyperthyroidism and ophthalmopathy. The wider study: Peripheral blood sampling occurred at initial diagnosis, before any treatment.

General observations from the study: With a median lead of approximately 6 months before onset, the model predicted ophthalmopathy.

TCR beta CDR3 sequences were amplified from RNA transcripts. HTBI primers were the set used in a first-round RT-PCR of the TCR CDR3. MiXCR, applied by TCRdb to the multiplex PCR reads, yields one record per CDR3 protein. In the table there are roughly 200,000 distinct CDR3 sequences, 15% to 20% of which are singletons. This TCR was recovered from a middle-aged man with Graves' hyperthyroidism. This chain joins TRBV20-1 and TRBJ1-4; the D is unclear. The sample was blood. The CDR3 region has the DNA TGCAGTGCTAGCTTGTATGGCGAAAAACTGTTTTTT. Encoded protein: CSASLYGEKLFF.